This T cell receptor (beta chain) comes out of a study of T cell repertoires in cytomegalovirus infection. For the study at large: Indicated by public TCR beta signatures were CMV infection and matching HLA type.

This clonotype has at least ten counts. One entry per CDR3 protein results from TCRdb running MiXCR on the reads. The sample has under 350,000 distinct CDR3 sequences; over 7.5% are singletons. The sample comprised PBMCs. This clonotype was sampled from a human donor in good health (CMV status not recorded). Some clones in this sample may be carry-over from other donors' samples.

CDR3 loop: CASSYGTGNTGELFF. The CDR3 DNA follows: TGTGCCAGCAGCTATGGGACAGGGAACACCGGGGAGCTGTTTTTT. This chain joins TRBV11-3 and TRBJ2-2; TRBD1 aligns across 8 bases. The V gene end was trimmed by 4 bases and the J gene end by 1 base; junction bases not matched to a gene: 2. The CDR3 has 15 amino acids. Looked up from germline, CDR1 is SGHNT and CDR2 is YENEEA.